This TCR beta chain emerged from a study of Graves' ophthalmopathy and Graves' hyperthyroidism. The CDR3 has 12 amino acids. Trimming shortened V by 5 bases and J by 6 bases, and 13 bases separated the two germline ends. Germline V gives CDR1 SQVTM, CDR2 ANQGSEA. Concerning this clonotype: What it binds is not known.

TCR beta CDR3 amplification used RNA transcripts. Second-round multiplex PCR came after first-round RT-PCR with HTBI primers. TCRdb re-analysed the multiplex PCR reads in MiXCR, keeping a single row per CDR3 protein. The sample holds approximately 700,000 distinct CDR3 sequences, approximately 40% seen once. Whole-study results and caveats: The model predicted ophthalmopathy progression with 65% to 71% sensitivity and around 72% specificity. Blood shared most expanded thyroid clonotypes above 0.001 frequency.

Exclusion covered patients with other autoimmune diseases or uncontrolled infections (as well as pregnancy or lactation). The TCR sequence derives from an adult man with Graves' ophthalmopathy. Material for sequencing was peripheral blood. The V and J genes are TRBV29-1 and TRBJ1-1, with D maybe TRBD1 (6 bases). In DNA form, the CDR3 reads TGCAGCGTTCAACAGGGAGGCGCTGAAGCTTTCTTT. Translation: CSVQQGGAEAFF.